Listed here are 32 T cell receptor beta chains from one sample, sequenced in a study of identical twins. TCRdb re-called the 5' RACE reads with MiXCR, one entry per CDR3 protein. Among 450,000 or so distinct CDR3 sequences listed, 20% to 30% were seen once. These data also featured in a second study, about T cells expressing NK-cell markers.

The sequenced material came from CD4+ T cells sorted from blood. These TCRs come from a woman between 18 and 30 years old in good health.

In its sample, this clonotype was seen a few times. This chain links TRBV7-3 with TRBJ1-1, with a tentative D call TRBD1 (5 bases). V lost 2 bases, J lost 6 bases, and 7 bases lay in between. There are 12 residues in the CDR3. Germline values: CDR1 SGHTA, CDR2 FQGTGA. The CDR3 nucleotides are TGTGCCAGCAGCTTATTGGGGGCTGAAGCTTTCTTT. Its protein product is CASSLLGAEAFF.

This clonotype was picked up a small number of times. V gene TRBV3-1 combines with J gene TRBJ1-1; D is perhaps TRBD1 (6 bases). The CDR3 runs 13 residues. V was shortened by 10 bases and J by 1 base, with 13 bases between the two germline ends. Germline V gene sequence: CDR1 LGHDT, CDR2 YNNKEL (reference sequence). CDR3 nucleotide sequence: TGTGCCACCAGGAAACAGGGGAACACTGAAGCTTTCTTT. The encoded protein is CATRKQGNTEAFF.

The V and J genes are TRBV12-3 or TRBV12-4 and TRBJ2-1; 12 nucleotides align to TRBD2. The CDR3 has 16 amino acids. Germline trimming cut 5 bases from V and 7 bases from J; bases unmatched to any gene: 9. CDR3: CASSKLAGGYTNEQFF. Written as DNA, the CDR3 is TGTGCCAGCAGTAAACTAGCGGGAGGCTACACTAATGAGCAGTTCTTC.

This clonotype was counted ten times or more. V and J are TRBV3-1 and TRBJ2-1; D unresolved. The CDR3 totals 15 residues. Germline V CDR1 and CDR2: LGHDT, YNNKEL (reference sequence). Trimming took off 3 bases at V and 6 bases at J, with 15 bases between the two ends. The CDR3 region is CASSQLRAPGNEQFF. The CDR3 DNA sequence: TGTGCCAGCAGCCAGCTTCGGGCCCCGGGCAATGAGCAGTTCTTC.

This chain's CDR3 is CASTSQADTQYF. In DNA, the CDR3 is TGTGCCAGCACCTCACAAGCAGATACGCAGTATTTT. The chain couples TRBV28 to TRBJ2-3; D is ambiguous. The germline V gene encodes CDR1 MDHEN and CDR2 SYDVKM. Trimming pared 7 bases from V and 4 bases from J, leaving 9 bases between. This CDR3 contains 12 residues.

The chain links TRBV20-1 to TRBJ2-7; TRBD1 is a possible D gene (5 bases). V was cut by 5 bases and J by 2 bases, with 10 bases left in between. The CDR3 runs to 12 residues. Germline V gene data show CDR1 as DFQATT and CDR2 as SNEGSKA (reference sequence). This CDR3 is CSAPDTTYEQYF. CDR3 DNA: TGCAGTGCTCCGGACACAACCTACGAGCAGTACTTC.

V is TRBV7-9 and J is TRBJ1-1; 7 nucleotides match TRBD1. Per the germline V gene, CDR1 is SEHNR and CDR2 is FQNEAQ (reference sequence). The V gene end was trimmed by 0 bases and the J gene end by 2 bases; junction bases not matched to a gene: 3. There are 15 residues in the CDR3. Here the CDR3 reads CASSLAHRGNTEAFF. The CDR3 bases are TGTGCCAGCAGCTTAGCGCACAGGGGTAACACTGAAGCTTTCTTT.

The J gene is TRBJ2-1, the V gene TRBV20-1; the match to TRBD2 covers 10 bases. This CDR3 region has 17 residues. Germline lookup yields CDR1 DFQATT and CDR2 SNEGSKA (reference sequence). V lost 6 bases and J lost 4; bases outside the gene matches: 15. Here the CDR3 reads CSAQTSGSHGLYNEQFF. CDR3 in DNA: TGCAGTGCGCAGACTAGCGGGTCTCACGGTCTTTACAATGAGCAGTTCTTC.

This clonotype was detected only a few times. V gene TRBV7-2 combines with J gene TRBJ2-7, with 8 bases matching TRBD1. V lost 0 bases and J lost 10; bases outside the gene matches: 8. Germline CDR1 SGHTA, CDR2 FQGNSA. This CDR3 is 14 amino acids long. The DNA of the CDR3 is TGTGCCAGCAGCTTAGCGCAGGGGGCAGACACACAGTACTTC. Its protein product is CASSLAQGADTQYF.

This clonotype was seen many times. The chain carries TRBV5-1 and TRBJ2-1, with TRBD2 as a possible D gene (6 bases). Trimming removed 0 bases from V and 5 bases from J, with 9 bases in between. CDR3 length equals 14 residues. CDR1 and CDR2 (germline): SGHRS, YFSETQ. The chain's CDR3 is CASSLEGLNNEQFF. The CDR3, as DNA: TGCGCCAGCAGCTTGGAGGGACTCAACAATGAGCAGTTCTTC. Supplemented by reference TRBV5-1 and TRBJ2-1, the full variable domain reads KAGVTQTPRYLIKTRGQQVTLSCSPISGHRSVSWYQQTPGQGLQFLFEYFSETQRNKGNFPGRFSGRQFSNSRSEMNVSTLELGDSALYLCASSLEGLNNEQFFGPGTRLTVL.

This clonotype has a count of ten or more. The chain uses TRBV7-2 and TRBJ2-1; D gene ambiguous. CDR1 and CDR2 (germline): SGHTA, FQGNSA. The germline V and J ends were trimmed by 4 bases and 6 bases, with 13 bases remaining between them. CDR3 length: 14 residues. This CDR3 reads CASSSERLVNEQFF. The CDR3 DNA sequence: TGTGCCAGCAGCTCCGAGAGACTCGTCAATGAGCAGTTCTTC.

This clonotype was detected a few times. The chain uses TRBV12-3 or TRBV12-4 and TRBJ2-3; D is unresolved. V lost 6 bases and J 2 bases, leaving 15 bases between the germline ends. The CDR3 length is 15 residues. The CDR3 region is CASSPPRSLTDTQYF. As DNA, the CDR3 is TGTGCCAGCAGCCCTCCCAGGTCCCTCACAGATACGCAGTATTTT.

The chain couples TRBV6-5 to TRBJ2-2; 9 bases are a match to TRBD1. Germline assignment: CDR1 MNHEY and CDR2 SVGAGI. With 2 bases clipped from V and 6 bases from J, the junction kept 10 bases outside the gene matches. The CDR3 extends over 17 amino acids. The CDR3 is CASSYPTGQGVSGELFF. The CDR3 DNA follows: TGTGCCAGCAGTTACCCCACGGGACAGGGTGTCTCCGGGGAGCTGTTTTTT.

This clonotype was seen a few times. CDR3 bases: TGTGCCAGCAGGTTACAGATTCCGGGGGAGCAGTTCTTC. As protein: CASRLQIPGEQFF. The rearrangement links TRBV28 to TRBJ2-1; maybe TRBD2 (5 bases). This CDR3 has 13 amino acids. Germline V lookup: CDR1 MDHEN, CDR2 SYDVKM. V was clipped by 6 bases and J by 10 bases, with 16 bases between them. The full variable domain, rest sourced from reference TRBV28 and TRBJ2-1, is DVKVTQSSRYLVKRTGEKVFLECVQDMDHENMFWYRQDPGLGLRLIYFSYDVKMKEKGDIPEGYSVSREKKERFSLILESASTNQTSMYLCASRLQIPGEQFFGPGTRLTVL.

This clonotype was counted a few times. V usage is TRBV9 and J usage is TRBJ2-1; 10 bases line up with TRBD2. Germline V gives CDR1 SGDLS, CDR2 YYNGEE. Unmatched junction bases numbered 3, after V lost 3 bases and J lost 9 bases. There are 13 residues in the CDR3. The CDR3 DNA is TGTGCCAGCAGCGGGAAGCGGGGGGGTGAGCAGTTCTTC. This codes for CASSGKRGGEQFF.

The genes are TRBV20-1 and TRBJ2-1; a possible D gene is TRBD2 (5 bases). Germline-derived CDR1 and CDR2 are DFQATT and SNEGSKA (reference sequence). The CDR3 covers 14 residues. Trimming left V 6 bases short and J 0 bases short, with 12 bases between. CDR3 in DNA: TGCAGTGCCCGAGAGGGAATCTCCTACAATGAGCAGTTCTTC. Translating gives CSAREGISYNEQFF.

The CDR3 DNA reads TGCAGTGCTAAGCTAGGGGCCGAAGCTTTCTTT. Translation gives CSAKLGAEAFF. This chain uses TRBV20-1 with TRBJ1-1; perhaps TRBD1 as D (5 bases). Germline-derived CDR1 and CDR2 are DFQATT and SNEGSKA (reference sequence). Between the trimmed V and J ends, which lost 4 bases and 8 bases, there was a span of 11 bases. This CDR3 has 11 amino acids.

The V call is TRBV9, the J call TRBJ2-1; D is unresolved. CDR1 is SGDLS and CDR2 is YYNGEE in the germline V gene. Trimming shortened V by 0 bases and J by 0 bases, and 16 bases separated the two germline ends. CDR3 length: 18 amino acids. CDR3: CASSVVGFSVSSYNEQFF. CDR3 coding DNA: TGTGCCAGCAGCGTAGTCGGGTTCAGTGTCAGCTCCTACAATGAGCAGTTCTTC.

In its sample, this clonotype was seen a few times. This rearrangement joins TRBV5-1 to TRBJ2-7, with D unresolved. The CDR3 runs to 15 residues. The V end lost 4 bases, the J end lost 2 bases, and 16 bases lay between the germline ends. Germline CDR1 SGHRS, CDR2 YFSETQ. CDR3 bases: TGCGCCAGCAGCCCGGGTACCGCAGAAGCCTACGAGCAGTACTTC. It translates to CASSPGTAEAYEQYF. The whole variable domain, filled in from reference TRBV5-1 and TRBJ2-7, reads KAGVTQTPRYLIKTRGQQVTLSCSPISGHRSVSWYQQTPGQGLQFLFEYFSETQRNKGNFPGRFSGRQFSNSRSEMNVSTLELGDSALYLCASSPGTAEAYEQYFGPGTRLTVT.

This chain links TRBV29-1 with TRBJ1-4; D call uncertain. Trimming cost V 2 bases and J 0 bases, with 10 bases left between them. CDR3 length: 15 residues. Germline CDR1 and CDR2: SQVTM and ANQGSEA. The CDR3 region has the DNA TGCAGCGTTGAACGGCAGCCTGCAACTAATGAAAAACTGTTTTTT. Translation: CSVERQPATNEKLFF.

Only a few counts were recorded for this clonotype. The chain couples TRBV9 to TRBJ2-5; D gene ambiguous. The CDR3 is 13 amino acids. Germline CDR1 SGDLS, CDR2 YYNGEE. V lost 3 bases and J lost 4, with 10 bases in between. The DNA of the CDR3 is TGTGCCAGCAGCGCTGAGGTTCGAGAGACCCAGTACTTC. As protein: CASSAEVRETQYF.

A few counts support this clonotype. The CDR3 sequence: CAWSPGSPTQYF. CDR3 sequence (DNA): TGTGCCTGGAGTCCGGGGTCTCCTACGCAGTATTTT. The chain has TRBV30 and TRBJ2-3; a weak D match, TRBD2 (5 bases). The CDR3 totals 12 residues. Per the germline V gene, CDR1 is GTSNPN and CDR2 is SVGIG (reference sequence). V lost 2 bases and J lost 8, with 11 bases in between. The variable domain in full, with the rest retrieved from reference TRBV30 and TRBJ2-3, is SQTIHQWPATLVQPVGSPLSLECTVEGTSNPNLYWYRQAAGRGLQLLFYSVGIGQISSEVPQNLSASRPQDRQFILSSKKLLLSDSGFYLCAWSPGSPTQYFGPGTRLTVL.

This clonotype was observed a handful of times. The gene calls are TRBV9 and TRBJ2-5, with 14 bases fitting TRBD2. Germline CDR1 is SGDLS and CDR2 is YYNGEE. The CDR3 contains 18 residues. V was pared by 0 bases and J by 7 bases, with 11 bases of the junction left unmatched. In nucleotides, the CDR3 is TGTGCCAGCAGCGTAGCTGGAGGGACTAGCGGGAGTATTTGGACCCAGTACTTC. This gives the protein CASSVAGGTSGSIWTQYF.

This clonotype has more than one count but fewer than ten. The V and J genes are TRBV29-1 and TRBJ2-5; 9 positions agree with TRBD1. CDR3 length: 13 residues. Germline trimming cut 6 bases from V and 7 bases from J; bases unmatched to any gene: 9. Germline V gene data show CDR1 as SQVTM and CDR2 as ANQGSEA. The CDR3 nucleotides read TGCAGCGTCGTGACAGGGGGGAGTGGGACCCAGTACTTC. It translates to CSVVTGGSGTQYF.

This clonotype was observed a few times. The chain couples TRBV20-1 to TRBJ1-4; D perhaps matches TRBD1 (5 bases). The germline gives CDR1 DFQATT, CDR2 SNEGSKA (reference sequence). Trimming removed 5 bases at V and 7 bases at J, with 17 bases between. The CDR3 has 14 residues. The DNA for the CDR3 is TGCAGTGCTTCGACCGCGAGGAGGGGTGAAAAACTGTTTTTT. Its translation: CSASTARRGEKLFF.

The V gene is TRBV7-8, the J gene TRBJ2-7; D possibly corresponds to TRBD2 (5 bases). Germline values: CDR1 SGHVS, CDR2 FQNEAQ. The CDR3 loop spans 16 amino acids. The V end lost 1 base, the J end lost 5 bases, and 18 bases lay between the germline ends. In DNA, the CDR3 is TGTGCCAGCAGCTTAGGGATCGCCCCCATGGGAGACGAGCAGTACTTC. Protein sequence: CASSLGIAPMGDEQYF.

The J gene is TRBJ2-5, the V gene TRBV7-6; 13 bases are shared with TRBD2. The CDR3 has 16 amino acids. The trim removed 1 base at V and 4 bases at J, leaving 3 bases unmatched. Germline V CDR1 and CDR2: SGHVS, FNYEAQ. The CDR3 nucleotides read TGTGCCAGCAGCTTAGAAACTAGCGGGGGGGCAGAGACCCAGTACTTC. Protein sequence: CASSLETSGGAETQYF.

CDR3 DNA sequence: TGTGCCAGCACCTTCTCGGTGAACACTGAAGCTTTCTTT. It is translated as CASTFSVNTEAFF. The rearrangement joins TRBV12-3 or TRBV12-4 to TRBJ1-1; no definite D call. V gave up 7 bases and J gave up 0 bases, with 9 bases separating them. The CDR3 totals 13 residues.

This clonotype was seen only a few times. The chain joins TRBV7-2 to TRBJ2-2; 8 nucleotides align to TRBD2. Germline V gene lookup returns CDR1 SGHTA and CDR2 FQGNSA. The CDR3 extends over 16 amino acids. V was clipped by 0 bases and J by 4 bases; unmatched bases: 4. The chain's CDR3 is CASSLASAGVTGELFF. The DNA of the CDR3 is TGTGCCAGCAGCTTAGCCTCAGCGGGAGTCACCGGGGAGCTGTTTTTT.

This clonotype occurred a few times. The genes are TRBV20-1 and TRBJ2-1; 7 positions agree with TRBD2. The CDR3 covers 15 residues. Germline V gene sequence: CDR1 DFQATT, CDR2 SNEGSKA (reference sequence). With 6 bases clipped from V and 7 bases from J, the junction kept 15 bases outside the gene matches. CDR3 loop: CSADDRAGVGNEQFF. In DNA, the CDR3 is TGCAGTGCGGACGACCGGGCGGGAGTTGGTAATGAGCAGTTCTTC.

V gene TRBV28 combines with J gene TRBJ2-1; 7 bases map to TRBD2. The CDR3 totals 17 residues. The trim removed 4 bases at V and 7 bases at J, leaving 16 bases unmatched. Looked up from germline, CDR1 is MDHEN and CDR2 is SYDVKM. CDR3 in amino acids: CASSSFVGTNDGNEQFF. DNA of the CDR3: TGTGCCAGCAGTTCCTTTGTGGGGACTAACGACGGGAATGAGCAGTTCTTC.

The chain recombines TRBV11-2 with TRBJ1-4, with 8 bases aligning to TRBD1. CDR1 and CDR2 (germline): SGHAT, FQNNGV. This CDR3 is built from 16 residues. The junction had 11 bases not matched to a gene; V was cut back by 3 bases and J by 8 bases. CDR3 bases: TGTGCCAGCAGCTTCGACAGGGGATTAGTTGGGGAAAAACTGTTTTTT. It is translated as CASSFDRGLVGEKLFF.